The 10 T cell receptor beta chains presented below share a single source sample, sequenced in a study of sequential checkpoint blockade in melanoma. Documented treatment: randomized to nivolumab then ipilimumab (arm A) or the reverse (arm B). Here immunoSEQ multiplex PCR was the method, and the copy in TCRdb shows in-frame clones only, minus some. This sample has about 11,000 clones, with 55% to 70% found just once. The sample consisted of CD8+ T cells sorted from blood (inferred from file names), taken from a patient given nivolumab and ipilimumab in sequence. The origin of the receptors is a human donor with melanoma.

The chain is built from TRBV4-2 and TRBJ2-5, with 7 bases fitting TRBD2. The DNA matches TRBJ2-7 better at its end, which makes the J call doubtful. This CDR3 has 15 residues. Germline CDR1 reads LGHNA; CDR2 reads YNFKEQ. CDR3 nucleotides: TGTGCCAGCAGCCAAGATTTGGCTAGCGGCTACGAGCAGTACTTC. Amino acids: CASSQDLASGYEQYF.

J is TRBJ2-2 and V is TRBV9, with TRBD2 matching 7 bases. With V trimmed by 4 bases and J by 6 bases, 9 bases remained unmatched. The CDR3 length is 15 residues. The germline CDR1 and CDR2 sequences are SGDLS and YYNGEE. CDR3: CASSPLSGRAGELFF. In nucleotides, the CDR3 is TGTGCCAGCAGCCCATTGTCTGGGAGGGCCGGGGAGCTGTTTTTT.

DNA for the CDR3: TGTGCCAGCAGTTACTCAGGCGGGGGCTACACCTTC. Translating it yields CASSYSGGGYTF. V gene TRBV6-5 combines with J gene TRBJ1-2; D unresolved. The V end lost 0 bases, the J end lost 8 bases, and 7 bases lay between the germline ends. The CDR3 contains 12 residues. CDR1 is MNHEY, CDR2 SVGAGI, per germline.

V gene TRBV4-3 combines with J gene TRBJ2-1, with D possibly TRBD2 on 6 matching bases. Trimming left V 1 base short and J 6 bases short, with 16 bases between. CDR3 length equals 16 residues. The germline CDR1 and CDR2 sequences are LGHNA and YSLEER. Written as DNA, the CDR3 is TGCGCCAGCAGCCAAGGGGCGGGGCAATTTTCCAATGAGCAGTTCTTC. Its translation is CASSQGAGQFSNEQFF.

The chain couples TRBV18 to TRBJ2-7, with 7 bases identical to TRBD1. V trimming: 3 bases; J trimming: 3 bases; junction bases outside the gene matches: 8. Germline V gives CDR1 KGHSH, CDR2 LQKENI. The CDR3 is 15 residues long. CDR3 coding DNA: TGTGCCAGCTCACCCGGACAGGACCAAGTCTACGAGCAGTACTTC. Protein: CASSPGQDQVYEQYF.

As DNA, the CDR3 is TGTGCCAGCAGTTACTCTGGACAGGGCTACGAGCAGTACTTC. Translated, it gives CASSYSGQGYEQYF. V and J are TRBV27 and TRBJ2-7; the match to TRBD1 covers 8 bases. CDR1 MNHEY and CDR2 SMNVEV come from the germline V gene (reference sequence). After removal of 4 bases from V and 3 bases from J, the junction contained 5 bases not matched to a gene. The CDR3 runs 14 residues.

The chain employs TRBV11-2 and TRBJ2-7, with D possibly TRBD1 on 5 matching bases. Germline values: CDR1 SGHAT, CDR2 FQNNGV. The CDR3 length is 12 residues. V was shortened by 5 bases and J by 3 bases, with 8 bases between the two germline ends. Here the CDR3 reads CASSPQGYEQYF. CDR3 bases: TGTGCCAGCAGCCCCCAGGGCTACGAGCAGTACTTC.

This chain uses TRBV27 with TRBJ1-6; the match to TRBD1 covers 8 bases. Germline values: CDR1 MNHEY, CDR2 SMNVEV (reference sequence). This CDR3 is built from 16 residues. V trimming: 2 bases; J trimming: 12 bases; junction bases outside the gene matches: 12. The CDR3 loop is CASSLGGWGQARPLHF. DNA of the CDR3: TGTGCCAGCAGTTTAGGGGGGTGGGGACAGGCGAGACCCCTCCACTTT.

The genes are TRBV13 and TRBJ2-7; D might be TRBD1 (5 bases). Trimming removed 3 bases at V and 2 bases at J, with 8 bases between. The CDR3 runs 13 residues. Germline CDR1 and CDR2: PRHDT and FYEKMQ (reference sequence). CDR3 region: CASSFEGAYEQYF. CDR3 bases: TGTGCCAGCAGCTTTGAAGGGGCCTACGAGCAGTACTTC.

The CDR3 sequence: CASRGTGTFESYEQYF. The CDR3 DNA reads as TGTGCCAGCAGGGGCACGGGAACTTTTGAATCTTACGAGCAGTACTTC. The rearrangement links TRBV7-9 to TRBJ2-7, with D tentatively TRBD2 (5 bases). Germline V gives CDR1 SEHNR, CDR2 FQNEAQ (reference sequence). V lost 6 bases to trimming and J lost 4 bases, with 22 bases between them. The CDR3 spans 16 residues. Drawing the rest from reference TRBV7-9 and TRBJ2-7, the complete variable domain is DTGVSQNPRHKITKRGQNVTFRCDPISEHNRLYWYRQTLGQGPEFLTYFQNEAQLEKSRLLSDRFSAERPKGSFSTLEIQRTEQGDSAMYLCASRGTGTFESYEQYFGPGTRLTVT.